This T cell receptor beta chain was identified during a study of blood T cell repertoires in COVID-19. Per germline, CDR1 ENHRY and CDR2 SYGVKD. Deletions cut 2 bases from V and 6 bases from J, with 8 bases between. The CDR3 contains 13 residues. Sequencing used immunoSEQ multiplex PCR; TCRdb keeps in-frame clones, though not all of them. Of some 210,000 clones listed, about 86% are singletons. Participants were aged roughly 18 to 90 years, lived in roughly 25 US areas, and enrolled virtually. Specimen: PBMCs or T cells enriched from blood (not recorded which). The chain has TRBV10-3 and TRBJ2-1, with D possibly TRBD1 on 5 matching bases. The receptor's source is a woman between 50 and 59 years old with acute COVID-19. The DNA of the CDR3 is TGTGCCATCAGTGAGGACAGACCCAATGAGCAGTTCTTC. Amino acids: CAISEDRPNEQFF.